The 15 T cell receptor beta chains below all came from one sample that was sequenced in a study of blood T cell repertoires in COVID-19 (dated by TCRdb to about 2020). The library was generated by the immunoSEQ multiplex PCR assay. In its TCRdb copy, this immuneACCESS table keeps in-frame sequences only and misses some clones. Where compared with another copy, unresolved V genes explain less than half of these, and the others have no known cause. The table for this sample lists some 200,000 clones; approximately 80% of them were counted only once. The top ten clones comprise approximately 9.2% of the sample. The material sequenced was PBMCs or T cells enriched from blood (not recorded which). The receptors stem from a man in his forties who had recovered from COVID-19.

This clone was observed a handful of times. The CDR3 DNA reads TGTGCCAGCAGCAAAGCGGTCGACAGCAACTATAGCAATCAGCCCCAGCATTTT. Encoded protein: CASSKAVDSNYSNQPQHF. The V call is TRBV21-1, the J call TRBJ1-5; the D call in the table, TRBD1, was not verified against the DNA. TRBV21-1 is a recognized pseudogene. The CDR3 has 18 amino acids.

With regard to this clone: Germline is not matched at one junction end, which may reflect a read error. The chain is built from TRBV7-2 and TRBJ2-1; 8 nucleotides agree with TRBD1. Germline-derived CDR1 and CDR2 are SGHTA and FQGNSA. This CDR3 has 14 amino acids. The CDR3 loop reads CASSFPGQGIQLVF. The CDR3 DNA is TGTGCCAGCAGCTTCCCCGGACAGGGTATACAACTTGTCTTC.

The rearrangement uses TRBV7-6 and TRBJ1-5; D is ambiguous. CDR1 and CDR2 (germline): SGHVS, FNYEAQ. The CDR3 length is 12 residues. V was trimmed by 3 bases and J by 4 bases, leaving 4 bases between them. The CDR3, as DNA: TGTGCCAGCAGCTTCCTTAATCAGCCCCAGCATTTT. Amino acid sequence: CASSFLNQPQHF.

V gene TRBV24-1 combines with J gene TRBJ1-5; 7 bases are a match to TRBD1. The V segment lost 2 bases and the J segment 2 bases; nucleotides outside the gene matches: 5. Germline V gene data show CDR1 as KGHDR and CDR2 as SFDVKD. The CDR3 totals 16 residues. CDR3 loop: CATSDSTGKGNQPQHF. In nucleotides, the CDR3 is TGTGCCACCAGTGATTCGACAGGGAAGGGCAATCAGCCCCAGCATTTT.

In its sample, this clone was seen once. This sequence joins TRBV18 and TRBJ1-1; D is unclear. CDR1 KGHSH and CDR2 LQKENI come from the germline V gene. The CDR3 contains 18 residues. The V and J ends lost 0 bases and 0 bases respectively, with 17 bases between them. For the CDR3, the DNA is TGTGCCAGCTCACCACCTTCACTTTCCGGGAGGGTGAACACTGAAGCTTTCTTT. Its translation is CASSPPSLSGRVNTEAFF.

This clone was counted between two and nine times. V gene TRBV29-1 combines with J gene TRBJ1-3; no definite D call. The CDR3 is 11 amino acids. Trimming removed 7 bases at V and 8 bases at J, with 12 bases between. Germline lookup yields CDR1 SQVTM and CDR2 ANQGSEA. The CDR3 here is CSAARGDTIYF. The CDR3 DNA sequence: TGCAGCGCCGCCCGGGGAGACACCATATATTTT. Supplemented by reference TRBV29-1 and TRBJ1-3, the full variable domain reads SAVISQKPSRDICQRGTSLTIQCQVDSQVTMMFWYRQQPGQSLTLIATANQGSEATYESGFVIDKFPISRPNLTFSTLTVSNMSPEDSSIYLCSAARGDTIYFGEGSWLTVV.

The rearrangement links TRBV21-1 to TRBJ1-5; TRBD1, the table's D call, was not compared with the DNA. TRBV21-1 is marked as a pseudogene. The CDR3 sequence is 16 residues long. The CDR3 region is CASSKGWTGANQPQHF. The CDR3 DNA follows: TGTGCCAGCAGCAAAGGGTGGACAGGGGCCAATCAGCCCCAGCATTTT.

In its sample, this clone was seen a few times. The chain combines TRBV19 with TRBJ2-1, with TRBD2 matching over 9 bases. With V trimmed by 3 bases and J by 6 bases, 3 bases remained unmatched. CDR1 LNHDA and CDR2 SQIVND come from the germline V gene (reference sequence). The CDR3 is made up of 14 amino acids. This CDR3 is CASSISGRTNEQFF. The CDR3 region has the DNA TGTGCCAGTAGTATTAGCGGGAGAACCAATGAGCAGTTCTTC.

The rearrangement uses TRBV24-1 and TRBJ2-7; 10 nucleotides agree with TRBD2. Germline loops: CDR1 KGHDR, CDR2 SFDVKD. Losses at the gene ends were 4 bases for V and 5 bases for J; bases not matched to a gene: 7. The CDR3 runs to 15 residues. This CDR3 reads CATSEGLAGENEQYF. The CDR3, as DNA: TGTGCCACCAGTGAGGGTCTAGCGGGAGAAAACGAGCAGTACTTC.

This rearrangement joins TRBV28 to TRBJ2-7; D may be TRBD2 (6 bases). Germline V gives CDR1 MDHEN, CDR2 SYDVKM. This CDR3 region has 16 residues. Trimming took 5 bases from V and 2 from J, leaving 19 bases between them. Here the CDR3 reads CASSPQLGREAYEQYF. DNA of the CDR3: TGTGCCAGCAGTCCACAACTCGGCAGGGAGGCCTACGAGCAGTACTTC. Filled out from reference TRBV28 and TRBJ2-7, the complete variable domain reads DVKVTQSSRYLVKRTGEKVFLECVQDMDHENMFWYRQDPGLGLRLIYFSYDVKMKEKGDIPEGYSVSREKKERFSLILESASTNQTSMYLCASSPQLGREAYEQYFGPGTRLTVT.

The rearrangement joins TRBV7-9 to TRBJ1-2; no firm D call. Trimming shortened V by 0 bases and J by 1 base, and 6 bases separated the two germline ends. Germline values: CDR1 SEHNR, CDR2 FQNEAQ (reference sequence). CDR3 length: 14 amino acids. The CDR3, as DNA: TGTGCCAGCAGCTTAGCGAGGAGTAACTATGGCTACACCTTC. This codes for CASSLARSNYGYTF.

This chain joins TRBV19 and TRBJ1-2; D ambiguous. Germline CDR1 LNHDA, CDR2 SQIVND (reference sequence). Trimming removed 5 bases from V and 4 bases from J, with 14 bases in between. The CDR3 sequence is 14 residues long. The CDR3 loop is CASSPHQRGYGYTF. The CDR3 nucleotides are TGTGCCAGTAGTCCCCACCAACGAGGCTATGGCTACACCTTC.

The chain couples TRBV15 to TRBJ1-2; 7 bases map to TRBD1. Germline CDR1 reads LNHNV; CDR2 reads YYDKDF (reference sequence). V was pared by 1 base and J by 7 bases, with 6 bases of the junction left unmatched. The CDR3 is 14 amino acids. The CDR3 DNA reads as TGTGCCACCAGCAGAGGACAGGGCCGAGGTGGCTACACCTTC. It codes for CATSRGQGRGGYTF.

The genes are TRBV2 and TRBJ2-1; 8 positions match TRBD1. V lost 1 base, J lost 5 bases, and 1 base stayed unmatched. This CDR3 comprises 14 residues. CDR1 and CDR2 from the germline V gene are SNHLY and FYNNEI. The CDR3 spells CASSEDRGNNEQFF. CDR3 DNA sequence: TGTGCCAGCAGTGAAGACAGGGGGAACAATGAGCAGTTCTTC.

This sequence joins TRBV2 and TRBJ1-1, with 9 bases matching TRBD1. The germline CDR1 and CDR2 sequences are SNHLY and FYNNEI. The CDR3 has 16 amino acids. V lost 6 bases to trimming and J lost 5 bases; unmatched junction nucleotides: 13. CDR3 DNA sequence: TGTGCCAGCAGCAGAGTAACGCCGGGACAGGGAACTGAAGCTTTCTTT. Translating it yields CASSRVTPGQGTEAFF.